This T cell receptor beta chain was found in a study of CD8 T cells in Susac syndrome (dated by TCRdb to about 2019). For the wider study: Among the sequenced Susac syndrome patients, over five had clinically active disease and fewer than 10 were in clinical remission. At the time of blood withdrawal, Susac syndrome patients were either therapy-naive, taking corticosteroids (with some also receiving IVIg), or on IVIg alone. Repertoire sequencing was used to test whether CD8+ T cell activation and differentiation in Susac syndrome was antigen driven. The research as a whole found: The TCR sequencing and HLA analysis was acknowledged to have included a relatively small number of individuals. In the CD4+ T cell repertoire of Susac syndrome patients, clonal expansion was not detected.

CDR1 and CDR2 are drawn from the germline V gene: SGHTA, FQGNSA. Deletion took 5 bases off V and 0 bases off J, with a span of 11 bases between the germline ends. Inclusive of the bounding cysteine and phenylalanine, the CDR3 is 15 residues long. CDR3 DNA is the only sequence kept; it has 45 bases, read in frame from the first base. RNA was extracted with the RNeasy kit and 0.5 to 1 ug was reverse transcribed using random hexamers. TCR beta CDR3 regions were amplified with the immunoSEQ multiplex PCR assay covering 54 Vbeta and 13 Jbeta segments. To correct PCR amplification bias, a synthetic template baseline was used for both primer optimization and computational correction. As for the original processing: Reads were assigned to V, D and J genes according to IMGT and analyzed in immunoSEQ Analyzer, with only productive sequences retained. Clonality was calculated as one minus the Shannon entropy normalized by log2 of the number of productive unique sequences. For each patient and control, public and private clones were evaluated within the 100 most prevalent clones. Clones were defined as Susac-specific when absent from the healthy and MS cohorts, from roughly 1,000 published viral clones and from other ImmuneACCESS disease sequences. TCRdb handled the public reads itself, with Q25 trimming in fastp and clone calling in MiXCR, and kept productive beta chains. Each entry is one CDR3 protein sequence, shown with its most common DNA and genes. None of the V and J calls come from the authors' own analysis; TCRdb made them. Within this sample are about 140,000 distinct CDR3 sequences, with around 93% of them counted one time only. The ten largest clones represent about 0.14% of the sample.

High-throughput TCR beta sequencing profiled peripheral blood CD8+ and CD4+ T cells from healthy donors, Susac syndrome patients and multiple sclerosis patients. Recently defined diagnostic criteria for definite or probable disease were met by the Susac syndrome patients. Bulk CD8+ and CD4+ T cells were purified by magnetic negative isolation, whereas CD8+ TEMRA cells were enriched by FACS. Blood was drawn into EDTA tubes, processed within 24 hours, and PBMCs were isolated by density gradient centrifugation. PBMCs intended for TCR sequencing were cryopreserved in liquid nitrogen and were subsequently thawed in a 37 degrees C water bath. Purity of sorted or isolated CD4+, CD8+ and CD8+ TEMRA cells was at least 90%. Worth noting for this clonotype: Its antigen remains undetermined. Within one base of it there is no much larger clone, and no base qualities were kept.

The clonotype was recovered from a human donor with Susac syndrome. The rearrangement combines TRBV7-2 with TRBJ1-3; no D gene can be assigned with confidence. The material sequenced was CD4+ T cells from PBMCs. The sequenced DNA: TGTGCCAGCAGCGTGGGCAGCAACTCTGGAAACACCATATATTTT. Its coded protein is CASSVGSNSGNTIYF.